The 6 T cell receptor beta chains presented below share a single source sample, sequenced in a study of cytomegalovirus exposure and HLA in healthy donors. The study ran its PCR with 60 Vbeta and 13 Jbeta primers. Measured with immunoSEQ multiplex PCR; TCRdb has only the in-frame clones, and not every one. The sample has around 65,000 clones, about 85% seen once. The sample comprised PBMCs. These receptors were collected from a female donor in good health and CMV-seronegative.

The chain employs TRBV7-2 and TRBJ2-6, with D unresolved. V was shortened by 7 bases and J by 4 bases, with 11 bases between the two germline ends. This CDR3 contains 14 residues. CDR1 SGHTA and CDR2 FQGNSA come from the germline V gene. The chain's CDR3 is CASTRLVGANVLTF. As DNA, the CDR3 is TGTGCCAGCACCCGGTTAGTGGGGGCCAACGTCCTGACTTTC.

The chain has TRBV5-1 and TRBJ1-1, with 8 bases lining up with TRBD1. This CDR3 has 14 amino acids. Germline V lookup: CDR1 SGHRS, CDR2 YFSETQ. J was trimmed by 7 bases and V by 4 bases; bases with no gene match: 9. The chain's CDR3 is CASSADRAPFEAFF. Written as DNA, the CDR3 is TGCGCCAGCAGCGCGGACAGGGCCCCTTTTGAAGCTTTCTTT.

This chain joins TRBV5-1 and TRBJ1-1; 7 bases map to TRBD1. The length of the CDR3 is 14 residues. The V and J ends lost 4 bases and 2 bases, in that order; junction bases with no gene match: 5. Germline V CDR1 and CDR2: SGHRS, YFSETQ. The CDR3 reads CASSTTGANTEAFF. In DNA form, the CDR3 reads TGCGCCAGCAGCACTACAGGGGCCAACACTGAAGCTTTCTTT. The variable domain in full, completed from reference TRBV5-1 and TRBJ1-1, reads KAGVTQTPRYLIKTRGQQVTLSCSPISGHRSVSWYQQTPGQGLQFLFEYFSETQRNKGNFPGRFSGRQFSNSRSEMNVSTLELGDSALYLCASSTTGANTEAFFGQGTRLTVV.

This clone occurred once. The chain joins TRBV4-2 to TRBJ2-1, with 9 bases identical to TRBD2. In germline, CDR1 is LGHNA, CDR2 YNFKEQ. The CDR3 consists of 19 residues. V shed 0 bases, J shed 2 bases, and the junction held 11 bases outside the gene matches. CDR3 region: CASSQDGAGGPQAYNEQFF. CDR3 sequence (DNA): TGTGCCAGCAGCCAAGATGGCGCGGGAGGGCCCCAAGCCTACAATGAGCAGTTCTTC.

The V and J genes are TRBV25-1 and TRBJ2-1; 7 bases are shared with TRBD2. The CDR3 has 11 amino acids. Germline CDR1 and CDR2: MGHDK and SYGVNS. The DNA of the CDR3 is TGTGCGAGCGGGACTAACAATGAGCAGTTCTTC. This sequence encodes CASGTNNEQFF.

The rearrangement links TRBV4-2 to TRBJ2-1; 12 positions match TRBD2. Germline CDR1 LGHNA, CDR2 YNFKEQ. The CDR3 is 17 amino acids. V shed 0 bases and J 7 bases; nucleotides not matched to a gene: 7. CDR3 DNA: TGTGCCAGCAGCCAAGATCCCTCCCTAGCGGGGGGGAATGAGCAGTTCTTC. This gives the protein CASSQDPSLAGGNEQFF.